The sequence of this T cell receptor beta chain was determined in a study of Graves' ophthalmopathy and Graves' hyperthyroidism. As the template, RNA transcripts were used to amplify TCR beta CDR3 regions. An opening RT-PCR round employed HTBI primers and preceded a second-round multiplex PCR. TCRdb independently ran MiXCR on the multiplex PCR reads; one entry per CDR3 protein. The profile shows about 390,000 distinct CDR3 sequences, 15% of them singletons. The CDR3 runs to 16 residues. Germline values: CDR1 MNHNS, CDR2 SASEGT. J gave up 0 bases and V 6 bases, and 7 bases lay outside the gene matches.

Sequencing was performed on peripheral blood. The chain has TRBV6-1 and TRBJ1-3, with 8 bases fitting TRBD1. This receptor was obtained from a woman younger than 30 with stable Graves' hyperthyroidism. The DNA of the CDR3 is TGTGCCAGCAGAGGGACAGGTCCTCGCTCTGGAAACACCATATATTTT. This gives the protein CASRGTGPRSGNTIYF.